This section outlines one TCR beta chain sequence together with its context. For sequencing, patients were chosen who had shown expansion of CD8+CD57+ cells by flow cytometry. Genomic DNA provided the template from which TCR beta VDJ and CDR3 profiles were obtained. TCRdb reprocessed the reads with MiXCR, giving one entry per CDR3 protein. The sample carries roughly 290,000 distinct CDR3 sequences, about three fifths recorded once. Germline lookup yields CDR1 SGHAT and CDR2 FQNNGV. The CDR3 loop spans 15 amino acids. Trimming pared 6 bases from V and 2 bases from J, leaving 11 bases between. These data are taken from a study of CD8+CD57+ T cells in acquired aplastic anemia. Study background: Average DNA yield from sorted CD4+ and CD8+ cells was approximately 3 ug.

This TCR derives from a human donor with aplastic anemia. The chain couples TRBV11-2 to TRBJ2-6; maybe TRBD1 (6 bases). Sequencing was carried out using sorted CD4+, CD8+, or CD8+CD57+ T cells (not recorded which) from PBMCs. CDR3 DNA: TGTGCCAGCAGTTCACAGGGCGCTGGGGCCAACGTCCTGACTTTC. Translation gives CASSSQGAGANVLTF.